The T cell receptor (beta chain) described here comes from a study of T cell repertoires in cytomegalovirus infection. About the research overall: The study used recently identified HLA-C-restricted and well-studied HLA-B-restricted CMV epitopes. Public TCR beta signature analysis indicated the presence of both CMV infection and matching HLA type. Points from the study as a whole: Cumulative frequency (of public TCR beta family members) identified carriers of CMV plus the relevant HLA. The ex vivo response was dominated by HLA-C-restricted CMV-specific TCR beta clonotypes.

TCRdb independently ran MiXCR on the reads; one entry per CDR3 protein. Of some 71,000 distinct CDR3 sequences in the sample, around 30% were seen once. This clonotype was seen ten or more times. The antigen remains unidentified. This CDR3 is 18 amino acids long. Per the germline V gene, CDR1 is MNHNY and CDR2 is SVGAGI (reference sequence). With 4 bases removed from V and 0 bases from J, the gap between germline ends came to 21 bases. Source: CD8+ T cells from cultured PBMCs, taken from culture after CMV antigen stimulation. The chain combines TRBV6-6 with TRBJ1-1, with D perhaps TRBD1 (5 bases). The receptor was derived from a human donor in good health (CMV status not recorded). Some clones in this sample may be carry-over from other donors' samples. In DNA form, the CDR3 reads TGTGCCAGCAGTTCGACCGCGGGGGAGTCTGCTTTGAACACTGAAGCTTTCTTT. Protein sequence: CASSSTAGESALNTEAFF.